This is a list of T cell receptor beta chains from one sample in a study of blood T cell repertoires in COVID-19. Repertoires were generated with immunoSEQ multiplex PCR, while TCRdb's copy carries only in-frame clones and drops some. The profile shows about 140,000 clones, roughly 84% of them singletons. Sample: peripheral blood. These receptors were obtained from a man aged 60 to 75 with active or convalescent COVID-19. Each CDR3 is given with its conserved first and last residue. Fields, in order: CDR3 protein, CDR3 DNA, D gene, J gene, clone size, V gene. The D gene is left open where the match is weak. Expanded clones are given a class, and other clones once, few, many or no size at all.

CDR3: CASSDSNYGYTF
DNA: TGCGCCAGCAGTGACAGTAACTATGGCTACACCTTC
D: -
J: TRBJ1-2
size: -
V: TRBV10-1

CDR3: CASSFPTHRQGEEQYF
DNA: TGCGCCAGCAGCTTCCCGACCCATAGACAGGGGGAAGAGCAGTACTTC
D: TRBD1
J: TRBJ2-7
size: -
V: TRBV5-1

CDR3: CASRAGPGTNEKLFF
DNA: TGTGCCAGCAGGGCCGGGCCAGGGACTAATGAAAAACTGTTTTTT
D: -
J: TRBJ1-4
size: few
V: TRBV5-5

CDR3: CASSLDRGGGYGYTF
DNA: TGTGCCAGCAGCTTAGACAGGGGAGGTGGCTACGGCTACACCTTC
D: TRBD1
J: TRBJ1-2
size: -
V: TRBV7-8

CDR3: CASSLTSGYGYTF
DNA: TGTGCCAGCAGCTTAACGTCGGGCTATGGCTACACCTTC
D: -
J: TRBJ1-2
size: few
V: TRBV7-9

CDR3: CASRREDRGDYTF
DNA: TGTGCCAGCAGGCGAGAGGACAGGGGCGACTACACCTTC
D: TRBD1
J: TRBJ1-2
size: -
V: TRBV6-5

CDR3: CASSLSSGTGLPYGYTF
DNA: TGTGCCAGCAGTTTATCCTCCGGGACAGGCCTTCCCTATGGCTACACCTTC
D: TRBD1
J: TRBJ1-2
size: few
V: TRBV28

CDR3: CASSHAVLPFTDTQYF
DNA: TGTGCCAGCAGCCACGCGGTTCTACCATTCACAGATACGCAGTATTTT
D: -
J: TRBJ2-3
size: -
V: TRBV11-3

CDR3: CASSSRQGFYEQYF
DNA: TGTGCCAGCAGCTCGCGACAGGGTTTCTACGAGCAGTACTTC
D: TRBD1
J: TRBJ2-7
size: -
V: TRBV7-9

CDR3: CASSQSLAGQETQYF
DNA: TGTGCCAGCAGCCAATCACTAGCGGGGCAAGAGACCCAGTACTTC
D: TRBD2
J: TRBJ2-5
size: -
V: TRBV3-1/TRBV3-2

CDR3: CASSLGGGSTDTQYF
DNA: TGTGCCAGCAGCTTAGGGGGGGGGTCCACAGATACGCAGTATTTT
D: TRBD2
J: TRBJ2-3
size: -
V: TRBV11-2

CDR3: CASSQRLAEPTDTQYF
DNA: TGTGCCAGCAGCCAAAGACTAGCGGAACCCACAGATACGCAGTATTTT
D: TRBD2
J: TRBJ2-3
size: once
V: TRBV7-8

CDR3: CASSQDPTGWTEAFF
DNA: TGTGCCAGCAGCCAAGATCCAACAGGGTGGACTGAAGCTTTCTTT
D: -
J: TRBJ1-1
size: once
V: TRBV3-1/TRBV3-2

CDR3: CASSPGTGDNSPLHF
DNA: TGTGCCAGCAGCCCCGGCACAGGAGATAATTCACCCCTCCACTTT
D: -
J: TRBJ1-6
size: -
V: TRBV3-1/TRBV3-2

CDR3: CASSESTSGEETQYF
DNA: TGCGCCAGCAGTGAGTCGACTAGCGGGGAAGAGACCCAGTACTTC
D: TRBD2
J: TRBJ2-5
size: -
V: TRBV10-1

CDR3: CASSHGAGSADTQYF
DNA: TGTGCCAGCAGCCACGGGGCCGGGAGCGCAGATACGCAGTATTTT
D: -
J: TRBJ2-3
size: once
V: TRBV9

CDR3: CASSAGGSGNTIYF
DNA: TGTGCCAGCAGTGCCGGAGGCTCTGGAAACACCATATATTTT
D: -
J: TRBJ1-3
size: -
V: TRBV6-1

CDR3: CASSLSPRTGEGETQYF
DNA: TGTGCCAGCAGCTTATCCCCCAGGACAGGGGAGGGCGAGACCCAGTACTTC
D: TRBD1
J: TRBJ2-5
size: -
V: TRBV7-7

CDR3: CASSQGPRTGFFEQFF
DNA: TGTGCCAGCAGCCAAGGGCCCCGGACAGGGTTCTTCGAGCAGTTCTTC
D: TRBD1
J: TRBJ2-1
size: -
V: TRBV14

CDR3: CASTGPTSRANTGELFF
DNA: TGTGCCAGCACCGGTCCCACTAGCCGAGCGAACACCGGGGAGCTGTTTTTT
D: -
J: TRBJ2-2
size: -
V: TRBV2

CDR3: CASRQTNDQGGYTF
DNA: TGCGCCAGCAGACAGACAAACGACCAGGGGGGCTACACCTTC
D: -
J: TRBJ1-2
size: -
V: TRBV5-1

CDR3: CASSENRVGEQFF
DNA: TGTGCCAGCAGTGAGAACAGGGTGGGTGAGCAGTTCTTC
D: -
J: TRBJ2-1
size: few
V: TRBV6-4

CDR3: CASRPMGQRTYGYTF
DNA: TGTGCCAGCAGACCTATGGGACAGAGGACCTATGGCTACACCTTC
D: TRBD1
J: TRBJ1-2
size: -
V: TRBV6-2/TRBV6-3

CDR3: CASSVDRGPPVRGYTF
DNA: TGTGCCAGTAGTGTGGACAGGGGCCCTCCGGTTCGCGGCTACACCTTC
D: TRBD1
J: TRBJ1-2
size: -
V: TRBV19

CDR3: CASSYQGRRTEAFF
DNA: TGTGCCAGCAGTTATCAGGGCCGTCGCACTGAAGCTTTCTTT
D: -
J: TRBJ1-1
size: -
V: TRBV25-1

CDR3: CSVEVTGLANEKLFF
DNA: TGCAGCGTTGAAGTAACGGGGTTGGCTAATGAAAAACTGTTTTTT
D: -
J: TRBJ1-4
size: -
V: TRBV29-1

CDR3: CASSQDRAGGTGYTF
DNA: TGCGCCAGCAGCCAAGATCGGGCAGGGGGGACTGGCTACACCTTC
D: TRBD1
J: TRBJ1-2
size: once
V: TRBV4-3

CDR3: CASRGALIYGYTF
DNA: TGTGCCAGCAGGGGGGCGCTTATCTATGGCTACACCTTC
D: -
J: TRBJ1-2
size: -
V: TRBV6-5

CDR3: CASRDSKANGYTF
DNA: TGTGCCAGTCGGGACAGCAAAGCTAATGGCTACACCTTC
D: TRBD1
J: TRBJ1-2
size: once
V: TRBV6-6

CDR3: CASSFSGGRGEQFF
DNA: TGCGCCAGCAGCTTCTCGGGAGGGCGAGGTGAGCAGTTCTTC
D: TRBD2
J: TRBJ2-1
size: -
V: TRBV5-1

CDR3: CASSESFLGGNEQYF
DNA: TGTGCCAGCAGTGAAAGCTTTCTAGGGGGAAACGAGCAGTACTTC
D: -
J: TRBJ2-7
size: -
V: TRBV6-1

CDR3: CATRQGMNTEAFF
DNA: TGTGCCACTCGACAGGGGATGAACACTGAAGCTTTCTTT
D: TRBD1
J: TRBJ1-1
size: -
V: TRBV24-1

CDR3: CASSKGRTPNEKLFF
DNA: TGTGCCAGCAGTAAAGGAAGGACACCTAATGAAAAACTGTTTTTT
D: -
J: TRBJ1-4
size: -
V: TRBV27

CDR3: CATSVGRGRPDTQYF
DNA: TGTGCCACCAGTGTTGGCAGGGGGCGGCCAGATACGCAGTATTTT
D: TRBD1
J: TRBJ2-3
size: -
V: TRBV24-1

CDR3: CATSDPGTGGNEQFF
DNA: TGTGCCACCAGTGACCCGGGGACAGGGGGGAATGAGCAGTTCTTC
D: TRBD1
J: TRBJ2-1
size: -
V: TRBV24-1

CDR3: CASSPTKYPLAGAYNEQFF
DNA: TGTGCCAGCAGTCCAACCAAGTACCCACTAGCGGGGGCGTACAATGAGCAGTTCTTC
D: TRBD2
J: TRBJ2-1
size: -
V: TRBV27

CDR3: CASSWRADEKLFF
DNA: TGTGCCAGCAGTTGGCGGGCGGATGAAAAACTGTTTTTT
D: -
J: TRBJ1-4
size: -
V: TRBV27

CDR3: CASGHGTENIQYF
DNA: TGTGCTAGTGGTCACGGGACAGAAAACATTCAGTACTTC
D: TRBD1
J: TRBJ2-4
size: -
V: TRBV12-5

CDR3: CASSLWSSGQETQYF
DNA: TGTGCCAGCAGCTTGTGGTCTAGCGGACAAGAGACCCAGTACTTC
D: TRBD2
J: TRBJ2-5
size: -
V: TRBV5-8

CDR3: CASSLQGLDYGYTF
DNA: TGTGCCAGCAGTCTCCAGGGGCTGGACTATGGCTACACCTTC
D: -
J: TRBJ1-2
size: -
V: TRBV25-1

CDR3: CASSWFRDLCNQPQHF
DNA: TGTGCCAGCAGTTGGTTCAGGGATCTGTGCAATCAGCCCCAGCATTTT
D: -
J: TRBJ1-5
size: -
V: TRBV6-7